This TCR beta chain was profiled in a study of blood T cell repertoires in COVID-19. The protocol was immunoSEQ multiplex PCR, while the TCRdb copy is restricted to in-frame clones and leaves out a portion. The repertoire includes roughly 70,000 clones, about four fifths of them detected once, and more than 13% sits in the top ten. V was pared by 4 bases and J by 9 bases, with 13 bases between. The CDR3 runs 13 residues. Germline V CDR1 and CDR2: MDHEN, SYDVKM. Followed longitudinally, the Seattle patients had been enrolled during active infection. V gene TRBV28 combines with J gene TRBJ2-1, with a weak D call TRBD1 (5 bases). The sequenced sample was peripheral blood. This TCR derives from a man in his sixties with COVID-19, enrolled during active disease. DNA of the CDR3: TGTGCCAGCAGTTCCAGGGATTTCGGTGAGCAGTTCTTC. Amino acid sequence: CASSSRDFGEQFF.